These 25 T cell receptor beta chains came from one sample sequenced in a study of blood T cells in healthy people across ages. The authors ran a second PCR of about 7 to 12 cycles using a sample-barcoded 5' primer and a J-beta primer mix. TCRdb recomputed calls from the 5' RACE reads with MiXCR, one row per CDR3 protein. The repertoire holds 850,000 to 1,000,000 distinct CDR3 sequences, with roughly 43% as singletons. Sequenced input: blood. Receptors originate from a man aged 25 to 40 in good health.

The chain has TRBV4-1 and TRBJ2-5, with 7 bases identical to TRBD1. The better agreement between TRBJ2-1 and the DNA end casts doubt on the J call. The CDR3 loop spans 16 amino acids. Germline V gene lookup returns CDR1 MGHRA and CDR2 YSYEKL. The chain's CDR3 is CASSQPSGQYQETQFF. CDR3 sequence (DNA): TGCGCCAGCAGCCAGCCGTCGGGACAGTACCAAGAGACCCAGTTCTTC.

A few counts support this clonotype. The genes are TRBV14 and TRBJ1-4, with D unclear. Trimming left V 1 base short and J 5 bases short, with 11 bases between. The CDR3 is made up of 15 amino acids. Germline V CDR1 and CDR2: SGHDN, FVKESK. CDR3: CASSQVTGQNEKLFF. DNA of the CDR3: TGTGCCAGCAGCCAAGTCACCGGGCAAAATGAAAAACTGTTTTTT.

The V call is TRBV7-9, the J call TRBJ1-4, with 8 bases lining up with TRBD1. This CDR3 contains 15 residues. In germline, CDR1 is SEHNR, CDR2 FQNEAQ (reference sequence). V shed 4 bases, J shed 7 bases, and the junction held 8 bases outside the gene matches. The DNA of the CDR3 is TGTGCCAGCAGCTCCGCAGGGGGCAATACTGAAAAACTGTTTTTT. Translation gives CASSSAGGNTEKLFF.

The CDR3 DNA is TGCGCCAGCAGAACCGTGGGAGGGACAATCGCCCCAGCTTTCTTT. It specifies CASRTVGGTIAPAFF. The J gene is TRBJ1-1, the V gene TRBV5-1; weak D call: TRBD1 (6 bases). Per the germline V gene, CDR1 is SGHRS and CDR2 is YFSETQ. V was shortened by 5 bases and J by 10 bases, with 24 bases between the two germline ends. The CDR3 sequence is 15 residues long.

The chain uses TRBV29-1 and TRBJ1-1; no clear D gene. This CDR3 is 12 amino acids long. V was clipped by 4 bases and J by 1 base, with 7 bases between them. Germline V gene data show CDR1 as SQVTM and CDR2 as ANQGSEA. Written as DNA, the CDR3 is TGCAGCGTTGGTTCTGAGAACACTGAAGCTTTCTTT. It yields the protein CSVGSENTEAFF.

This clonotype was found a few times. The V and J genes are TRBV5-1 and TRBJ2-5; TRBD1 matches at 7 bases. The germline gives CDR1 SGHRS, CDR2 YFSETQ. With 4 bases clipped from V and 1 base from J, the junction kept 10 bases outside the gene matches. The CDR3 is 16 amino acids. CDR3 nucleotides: TGCGCCAGCAGCGCCTGGGACAGAACCGCCCAAGAGACCCAGTACTTC. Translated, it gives CASSAWDRTAQETQYF.

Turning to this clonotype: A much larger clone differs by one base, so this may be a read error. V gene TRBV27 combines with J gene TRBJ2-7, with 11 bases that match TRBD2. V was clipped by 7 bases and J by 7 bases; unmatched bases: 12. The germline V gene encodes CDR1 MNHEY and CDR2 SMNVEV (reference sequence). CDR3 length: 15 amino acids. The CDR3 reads CASTSGLAVYNEQYF. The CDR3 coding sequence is TGTGCCAGCACCTCGGGACTAGCGGTCTACAATGAGCAGTACTTC.

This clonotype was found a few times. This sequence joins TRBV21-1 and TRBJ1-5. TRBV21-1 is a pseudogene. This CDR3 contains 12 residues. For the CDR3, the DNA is TGTGCCAGCACCAGAATGGTTCAGCCCCAGCATTTT. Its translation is CASTRMVQPQHF.

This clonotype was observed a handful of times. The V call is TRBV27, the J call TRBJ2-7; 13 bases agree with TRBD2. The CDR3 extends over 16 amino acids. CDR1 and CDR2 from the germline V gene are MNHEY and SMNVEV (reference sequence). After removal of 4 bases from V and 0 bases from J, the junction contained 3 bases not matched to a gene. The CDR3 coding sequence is TGTGCCAGCAGTTCCGGACTAGCGGGGGACTCCTACGAGCAGTACTTC. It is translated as CASSSGLAGDSYEQYF.

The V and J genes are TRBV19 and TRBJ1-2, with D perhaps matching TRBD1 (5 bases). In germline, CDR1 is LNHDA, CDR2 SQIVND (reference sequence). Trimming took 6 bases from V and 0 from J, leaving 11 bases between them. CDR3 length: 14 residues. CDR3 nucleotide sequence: TGTGCCAGTAGGCCCGCGGGGCCTAACTATGGCTACACCTTC. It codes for CASRPAGPNYGYTF.

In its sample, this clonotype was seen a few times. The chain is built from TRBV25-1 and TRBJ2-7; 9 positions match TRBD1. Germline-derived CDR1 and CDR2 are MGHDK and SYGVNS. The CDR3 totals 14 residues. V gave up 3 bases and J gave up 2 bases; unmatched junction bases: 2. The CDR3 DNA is TGTGCCAGCAGTGAGCGACAGGGGGCCTACGAGCAGTACTTC. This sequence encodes CASSERQGAYEQYF.

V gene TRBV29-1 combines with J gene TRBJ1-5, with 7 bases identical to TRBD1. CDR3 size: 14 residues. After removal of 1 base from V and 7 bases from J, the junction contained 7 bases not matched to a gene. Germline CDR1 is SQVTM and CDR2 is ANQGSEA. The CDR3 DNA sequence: TGCAGCGTTGAAGGAGAGGGGGCAGGGCAGCCCCAGCATTTT. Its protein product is CSVEGEGAGQPQHF.

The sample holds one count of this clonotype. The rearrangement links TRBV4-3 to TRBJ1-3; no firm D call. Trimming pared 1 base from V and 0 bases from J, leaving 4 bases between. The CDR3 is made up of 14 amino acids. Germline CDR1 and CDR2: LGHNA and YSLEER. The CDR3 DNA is TGCGCCAGCAGCCAAGTGCTCTCTGGAAACACCATATATTTT. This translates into CASSQVLSGNTIYF.

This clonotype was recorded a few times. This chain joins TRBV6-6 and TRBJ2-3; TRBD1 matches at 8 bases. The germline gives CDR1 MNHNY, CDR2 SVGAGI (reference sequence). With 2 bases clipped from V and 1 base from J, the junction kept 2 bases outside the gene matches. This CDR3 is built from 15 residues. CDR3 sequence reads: CASSYHRGGTDTQYF. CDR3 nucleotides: TGTGCCAGCAGTTACCACAGGGGGGGCACAGATACGCAGTATTTT.

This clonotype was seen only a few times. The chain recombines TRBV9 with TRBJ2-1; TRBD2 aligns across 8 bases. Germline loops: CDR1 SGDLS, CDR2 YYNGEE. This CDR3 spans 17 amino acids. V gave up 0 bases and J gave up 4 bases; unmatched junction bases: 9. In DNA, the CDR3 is TGTGCCAGCAGCGTAGCTCCGAGCGGGGGCCGATACAATGAGCAGTTCTTC. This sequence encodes CASSVAPSGGRYNEQFF.

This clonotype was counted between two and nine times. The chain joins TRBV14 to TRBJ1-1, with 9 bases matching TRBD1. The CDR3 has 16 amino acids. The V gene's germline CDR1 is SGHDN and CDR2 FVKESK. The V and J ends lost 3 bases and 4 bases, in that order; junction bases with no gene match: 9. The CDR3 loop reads CASSHSGTGRVTEAFF. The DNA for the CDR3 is TGTGCCAGCAGCCACTCCGGGACAGGGAGGGTCACTGAAGCTTTCTTT. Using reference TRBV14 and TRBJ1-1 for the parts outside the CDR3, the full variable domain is EAGVTQFPSHSVIEKGQTVTLRCDPISGHDNLYWYRRVMGKEIKFLLHFVKESKQDESGMPNNRFLAERTGGTYSTLKVQPAELEDSGVYFCASSHSGTGRVTEAFFGQGTRLTVV.

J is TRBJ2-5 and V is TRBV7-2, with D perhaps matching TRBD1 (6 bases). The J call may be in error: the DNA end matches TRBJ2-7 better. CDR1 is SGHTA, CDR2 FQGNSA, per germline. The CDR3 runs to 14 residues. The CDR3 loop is CASSFRQAYDEQYF. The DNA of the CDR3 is TGTGCCAGCAGCTTCCGACAGGCGTACGACGAGCAGTACTTC.

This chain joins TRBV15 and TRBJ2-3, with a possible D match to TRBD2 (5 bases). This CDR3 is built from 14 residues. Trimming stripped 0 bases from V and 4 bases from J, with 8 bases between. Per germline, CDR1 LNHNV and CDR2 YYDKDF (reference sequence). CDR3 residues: CATSRDGLADTQYF. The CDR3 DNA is TGTGCCACCAGCAGAGATGGACTCGCAGATACGCAGTATTTT.

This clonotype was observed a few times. This chain's CDR3 is CASRLQVSSNSPLHF. The DNA for the CDR3 is TGTGCCAGCAGGTTACAGGTTTCGAGTAATTCACCCCTCCACTTT. The genes are TRBV6-2 or TRBV6-3 and TRBJ1-6; tentative D call: TRBD1 (5 bases). There are 15 residues in the CDR3. Trimming left V 6 bases short and J 6 bases short, with 15 bases between. Germline CDR1 is MNHEY and CDR2 is SVGEGT.

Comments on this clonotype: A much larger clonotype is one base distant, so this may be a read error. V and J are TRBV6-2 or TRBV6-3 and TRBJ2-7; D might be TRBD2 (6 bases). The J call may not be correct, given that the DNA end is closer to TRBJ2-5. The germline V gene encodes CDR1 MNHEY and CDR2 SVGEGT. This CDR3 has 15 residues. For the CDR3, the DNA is TGTGCCAGCAGTTCCGATCTAGCGATTCAAGGGACCCAGTACTTC. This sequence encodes CASSSDLAIQGTQYF.

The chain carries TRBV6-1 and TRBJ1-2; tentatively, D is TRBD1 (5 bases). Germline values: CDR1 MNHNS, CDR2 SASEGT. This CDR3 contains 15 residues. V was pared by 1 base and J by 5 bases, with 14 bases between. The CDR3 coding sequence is TGTGCCAGCAGTGAAGTTACCGAGGCAGGGTATGGCTACACCTTC. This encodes CASSEVTEAGYGYTF.

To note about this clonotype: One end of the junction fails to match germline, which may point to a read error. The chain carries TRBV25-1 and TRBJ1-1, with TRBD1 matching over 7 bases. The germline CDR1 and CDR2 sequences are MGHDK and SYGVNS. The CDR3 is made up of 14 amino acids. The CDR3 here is CVSTGQRMNTEAFF. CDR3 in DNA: TGTGTCAGCACGGGACAGCGCATGAACACTGAAGCTTTCTTT.

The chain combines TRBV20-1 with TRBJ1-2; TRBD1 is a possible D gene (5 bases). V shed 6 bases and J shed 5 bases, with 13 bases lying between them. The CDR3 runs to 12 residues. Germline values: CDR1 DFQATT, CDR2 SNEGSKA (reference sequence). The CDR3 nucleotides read TGCAGTGCCGACAGCCCAGATTATGGCTACACCTTC. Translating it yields CSADSPDYGYTF.

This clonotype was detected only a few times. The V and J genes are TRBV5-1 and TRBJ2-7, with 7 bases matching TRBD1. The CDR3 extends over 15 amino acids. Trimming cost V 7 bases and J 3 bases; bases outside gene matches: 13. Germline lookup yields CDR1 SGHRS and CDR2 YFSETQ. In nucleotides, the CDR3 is TGCGCCAGCCTTCCTCAAGGGGGACAGATCTACGAGCAGTACTTC. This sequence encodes CASLPQGGQIYEQYF. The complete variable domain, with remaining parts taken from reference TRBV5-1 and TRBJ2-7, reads KAGVTQTPRYLIKTRGQQVTLSCSPISGHRSVSWYQQTPGQGLQFLFEYFSETQRNKGNFPGRFSGRQFSNSRSEMNVSTLELGDSALYLCASLPQGGQIYEQYFGPGTRLTVT.

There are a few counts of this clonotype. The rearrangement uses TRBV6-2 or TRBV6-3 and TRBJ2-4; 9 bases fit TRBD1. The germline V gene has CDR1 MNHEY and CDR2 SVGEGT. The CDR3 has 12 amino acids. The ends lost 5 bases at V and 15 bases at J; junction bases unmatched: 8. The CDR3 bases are TGTGCCAGCAGTCTCCCGGGACAGGGTTGGTACTTC. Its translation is CASSLPGQGWYF.